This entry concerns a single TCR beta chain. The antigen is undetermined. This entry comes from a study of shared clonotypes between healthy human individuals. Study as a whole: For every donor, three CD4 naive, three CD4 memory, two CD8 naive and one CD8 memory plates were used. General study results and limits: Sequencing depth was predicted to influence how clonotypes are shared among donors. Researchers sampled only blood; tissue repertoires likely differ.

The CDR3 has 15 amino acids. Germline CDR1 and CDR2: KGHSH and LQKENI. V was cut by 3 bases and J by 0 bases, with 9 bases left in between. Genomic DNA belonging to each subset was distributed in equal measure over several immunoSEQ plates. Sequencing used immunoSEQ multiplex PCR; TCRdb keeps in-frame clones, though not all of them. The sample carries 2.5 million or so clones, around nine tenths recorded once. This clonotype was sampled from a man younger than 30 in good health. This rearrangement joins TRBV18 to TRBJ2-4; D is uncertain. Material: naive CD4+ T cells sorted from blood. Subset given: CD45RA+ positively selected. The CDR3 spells CASSPSTVAKNIQYF. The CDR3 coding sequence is TGTGCCAGCTCACCCAGCACAGTAGCCAAAAACATTCAGTACTTC.